The clone carrying this TCR beta chain was picked up a small number of times. Some clones are missing from TCRdb's copy, which holds only in-frame ones; the method was immunoSEQ multiplex PCR. The data contain about 180,000 clones, approximately 85% of them singletons. This entry is derived from a study of blood T cell repertoires in COVID-19. Study-wide context: PBMCs, B-cell-depleted T cells, or T cells provided the cDNA or gDNA that made up the material.

Trimming shortened V by 5 bases and J by 14 bases, and 10 bases separated the two germline ends. Per germline, CDR1 MDHEN and CDR2 SYDVKM. The CDR3 extends over 11 amino acids. Study members were between about 18 and 95 years old and lived in over 20 US regions. Allocation to cohorts depended on clinical history reported by the participants. This chain connects TRBV28 to TRBJ1-6; weak D call: TRBD1 (5 bases). Sequenced material: PBMCs or T cells enriched from blood (not recorded which). The sequence was collected from a woman between 25 and 40 years old who had recovered from COVID-19. The CDR3 sequence: CASSNRGALHF. CDR3 DNA sequence: TGTGCCAGCAGTAACCGGGGGGCCCTCCACTTT.